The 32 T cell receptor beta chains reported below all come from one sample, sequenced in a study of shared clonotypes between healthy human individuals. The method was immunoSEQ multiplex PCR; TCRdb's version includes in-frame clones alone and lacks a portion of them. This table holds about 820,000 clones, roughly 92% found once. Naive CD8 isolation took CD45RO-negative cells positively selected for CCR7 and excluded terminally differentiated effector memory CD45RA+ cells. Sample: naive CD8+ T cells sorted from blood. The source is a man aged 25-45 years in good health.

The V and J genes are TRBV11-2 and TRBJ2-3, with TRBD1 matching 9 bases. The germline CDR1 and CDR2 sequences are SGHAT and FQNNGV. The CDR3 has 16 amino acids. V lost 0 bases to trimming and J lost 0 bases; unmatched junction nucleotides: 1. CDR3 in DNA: TGTGCCAGCAGCTTAGAGACAGGGGGAAGCACAGATACGCAGTATTTT. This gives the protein CASSLETGGSTDTQYF.

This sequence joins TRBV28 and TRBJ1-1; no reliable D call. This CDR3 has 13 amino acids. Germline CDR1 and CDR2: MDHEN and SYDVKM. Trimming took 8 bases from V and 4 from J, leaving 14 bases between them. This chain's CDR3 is CASCLGRGTEAFF. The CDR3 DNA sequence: TGTGCCAGCTGTCTAGGGCGCGGCACTGAAGCTTTCTTT.

The CDR3 bases are TGTGCCAGCAGTTCATTTAAGACAGGGAGAGGTGAGATCGACAATGAGCAGTTCTTC. Residues: CASSSFKTGRGEIDNEQFF. V is TRBV28 and J is TRBJ2-1; 7 bases line up with TRBD1. CDR1 and CDR2 (germline): MDHEN, SYDVKM. Trimming at V came to 4 bases and at J to 5 bases, leaving 20 bases not matched to a gene. The CDR3 has 19 amino acids.

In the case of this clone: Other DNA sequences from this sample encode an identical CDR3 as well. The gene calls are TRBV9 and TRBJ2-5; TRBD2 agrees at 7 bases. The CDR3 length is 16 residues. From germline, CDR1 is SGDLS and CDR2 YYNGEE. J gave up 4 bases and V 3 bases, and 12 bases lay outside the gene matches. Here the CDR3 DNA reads TGTGCCAGCAGCGCGGGGCTCGCGGGGGTAGGAGAGACCCAGTACTTC. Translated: CASSAGLAGVGETQYF.

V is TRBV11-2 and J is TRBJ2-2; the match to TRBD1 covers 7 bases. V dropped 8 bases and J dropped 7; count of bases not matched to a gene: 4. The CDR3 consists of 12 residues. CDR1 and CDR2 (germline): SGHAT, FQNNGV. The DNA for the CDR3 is TGTGCCAGCTTAGGGGGCCTCGGGGAGCTGTTTTTT. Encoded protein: CASLGGLGELFF.

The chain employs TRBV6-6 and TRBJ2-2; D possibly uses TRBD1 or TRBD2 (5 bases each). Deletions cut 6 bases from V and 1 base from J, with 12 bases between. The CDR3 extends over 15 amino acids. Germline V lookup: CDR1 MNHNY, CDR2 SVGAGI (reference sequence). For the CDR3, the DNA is TGTGCCAGCAGCCCGGGACCGGGGAACACCGGGGAGCTGTTTTTT. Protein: CASSPGPGNTGELFF.

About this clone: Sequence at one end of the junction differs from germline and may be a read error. The CDR3 DNA reads as TGTGCCAGCAGCGAAGGGGCGGCAGTGAAAGAGACCCAGTACTTC. Translation gives CASSEGAAVKETQYF. The rearrangement links TRBV6-1 to TRBJ2-5, with D tentatively TRBD1 (5 bases). Germline V lookup: CDR1 MNHNS, CDR2 SASEGT. CDR3 size: 15 residues.

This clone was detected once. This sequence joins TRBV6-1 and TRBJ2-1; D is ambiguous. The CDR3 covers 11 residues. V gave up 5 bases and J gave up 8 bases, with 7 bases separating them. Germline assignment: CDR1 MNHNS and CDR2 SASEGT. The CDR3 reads CASSRGHEQFF. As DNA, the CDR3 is TGTGCCAGCAGTAGAGGCCATGAGCAGTTCTTC.

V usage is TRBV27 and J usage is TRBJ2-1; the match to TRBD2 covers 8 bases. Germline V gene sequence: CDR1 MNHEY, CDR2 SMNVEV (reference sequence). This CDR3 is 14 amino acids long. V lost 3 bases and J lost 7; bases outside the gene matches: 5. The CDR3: CASSLRTSRNEQFF. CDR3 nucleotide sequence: TGTGCCAGCAGTTTGAGGACTAGCAGGAATGAGCAGTTCTTC.

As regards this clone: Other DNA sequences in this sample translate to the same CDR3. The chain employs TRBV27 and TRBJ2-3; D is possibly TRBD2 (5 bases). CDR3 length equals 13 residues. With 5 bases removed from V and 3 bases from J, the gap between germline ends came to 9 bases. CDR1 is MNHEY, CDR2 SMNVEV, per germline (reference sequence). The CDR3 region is CASSLLGTDTQYF. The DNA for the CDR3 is TGTGCCAGCAGTCTACTAGGGACAGATACGCAGTATTTT.

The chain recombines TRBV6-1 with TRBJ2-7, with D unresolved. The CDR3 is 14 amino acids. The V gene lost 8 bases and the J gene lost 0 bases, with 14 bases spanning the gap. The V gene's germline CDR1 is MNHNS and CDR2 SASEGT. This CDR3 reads CASGNLLSSYEQYF. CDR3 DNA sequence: TGTGCCAGCGGTAATCTGCTATCCTCCTACGAGCAGTACTTC.

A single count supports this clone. The CDR3 DNA is TGTGCCACCAGCAGACTAGCGGGGCCGCCTAACAATGAGCAGTTCTTC. Protein product: CATSRLAGPPNNEQFF. This chain links TRBV15 with TRBJ2-1; 9 bases match TRBD2. The CDR3 is 16 amino acids. Germline-derived CDR1 and CDR2 are LNHNV and YYDKDF (reference sequence). V was clipped by 2 bases and J by 5 bases; unmatched bases: 7. Using reference TRBV15 and TRBJ2-1 for the parts outside the CDR3, the full variable domain is DAMVIQNPRYQVTQFGKPVTLSCSQTLNHNVMYWYQQKSSQAPKLLFHYYDKDFNNEADTPDNFQSRRPNTSFCFLDIRSPGLGDTAMYLCATSRLAGPPNNEQFFGPGTRLTVL.

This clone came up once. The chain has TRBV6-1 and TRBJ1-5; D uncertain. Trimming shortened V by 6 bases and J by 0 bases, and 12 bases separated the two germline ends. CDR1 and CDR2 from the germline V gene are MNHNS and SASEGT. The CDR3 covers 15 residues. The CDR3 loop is CASRDGPYSNQPQHF. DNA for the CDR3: TGTGCCAGCAGGGATGGACCGTATAGCAATCAGCCCCAGCATTTT.

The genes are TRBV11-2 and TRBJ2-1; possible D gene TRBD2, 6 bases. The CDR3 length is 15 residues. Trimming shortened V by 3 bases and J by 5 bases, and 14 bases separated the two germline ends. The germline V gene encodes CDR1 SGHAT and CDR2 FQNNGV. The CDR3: CASSFGSGSHNEQFF. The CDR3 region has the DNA TGTGCCAGCAGCTTCGGTAGCGGAAGCCACAATGAGCAGTTCTTC.

This CDR3 is CASSGDTDTQYF. The CDR3 DNA follows: TGTGCCAGCAGCGGCGACACAGATACGCAGTATTTT. This chain uses TRBV9 with TRBJ2-3; D ambiguous. Trimming cost V 3 bases and J 2 bases, with 4 bases left between them. The germline gives CDR1 SGDLS, CDR2 YYNGEE. The CDR3 length is 12 residues.

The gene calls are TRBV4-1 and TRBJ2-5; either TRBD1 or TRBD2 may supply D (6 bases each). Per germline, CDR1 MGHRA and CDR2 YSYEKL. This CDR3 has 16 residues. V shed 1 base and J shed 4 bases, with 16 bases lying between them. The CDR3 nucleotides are TGCGCCAGCAGCCAAGGGCCGCAACAGGGAGGAGAGACCCAGTACTTC. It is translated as CASSQGPQQGGETQYF.

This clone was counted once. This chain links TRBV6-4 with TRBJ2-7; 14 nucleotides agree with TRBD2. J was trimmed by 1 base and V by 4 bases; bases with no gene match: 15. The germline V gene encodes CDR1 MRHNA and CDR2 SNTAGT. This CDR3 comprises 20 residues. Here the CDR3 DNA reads TGTGCCAGCAGTGTCAATCCCCCCGGGACTAGCGGGAGCCAGTCCTACGAGCAGTACTTC. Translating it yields CASSVNPPGTSGSQSYEQYF.

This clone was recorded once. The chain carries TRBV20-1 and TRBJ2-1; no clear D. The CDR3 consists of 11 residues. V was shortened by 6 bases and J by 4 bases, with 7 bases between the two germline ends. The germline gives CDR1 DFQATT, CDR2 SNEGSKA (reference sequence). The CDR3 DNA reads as TGCAGTGCCCCCCAATACAATGAGCAGTTCTTC. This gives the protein CSAPQYNEQFF.

CDR3 amino acids: CASSLDGTGDEQFF. The CDR3 DNA reads TGTGCCAGCAGCTTAGATGGGACGGGGGATGAGCAGTTCTTC. The chain employs TRBV7-9 and TRBJ2-1, with D possibly TRBD2 on 6 matching bases. V dropped 1 base and J dropped 8 bases, with 12 bases sitting between them. This CDR3 comprises 14 residues. Germline V gives CDR1 SEHNR, CDR2 FQNEAQ (reference sequence).

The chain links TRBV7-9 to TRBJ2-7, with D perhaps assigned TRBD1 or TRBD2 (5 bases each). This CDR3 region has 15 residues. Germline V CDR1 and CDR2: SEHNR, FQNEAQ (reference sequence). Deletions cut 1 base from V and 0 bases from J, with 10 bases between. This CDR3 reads CASSLVPGSSYEQYF. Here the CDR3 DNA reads TGTGCCAGCAGCTTAGTTCCAGGGAGCTCCTACGAGCAGTACTTC.

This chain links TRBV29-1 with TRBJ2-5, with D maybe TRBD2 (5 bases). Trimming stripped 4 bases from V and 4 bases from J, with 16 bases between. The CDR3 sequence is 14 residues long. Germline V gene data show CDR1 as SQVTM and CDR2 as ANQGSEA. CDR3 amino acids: CSVGQEAYGETQYF. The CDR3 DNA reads TGCAGCGTTGGTCAGGAGGCATACGGAGAGACCCAGTACTTC.

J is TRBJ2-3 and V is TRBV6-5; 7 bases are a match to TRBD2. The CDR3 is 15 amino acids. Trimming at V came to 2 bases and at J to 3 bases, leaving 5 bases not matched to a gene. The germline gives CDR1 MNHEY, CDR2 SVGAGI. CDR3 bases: TGTGCCAGCAGTTACGTGGGAGGGGATACAGATACGCAGTATTTT. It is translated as CASSYVGGDTDTQYF.

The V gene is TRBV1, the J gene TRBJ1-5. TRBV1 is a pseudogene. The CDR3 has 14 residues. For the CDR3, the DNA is TGCACCAGCAGCCAAGGCCAGAGTTATCAGCCCCAGCATTTT. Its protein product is CTSSQGQSYQPQHF.

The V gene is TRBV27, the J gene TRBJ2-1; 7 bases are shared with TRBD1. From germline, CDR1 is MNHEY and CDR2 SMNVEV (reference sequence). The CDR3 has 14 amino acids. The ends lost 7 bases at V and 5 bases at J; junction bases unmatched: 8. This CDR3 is CASIRQGLNNEQFF. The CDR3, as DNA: TGTGCCAGCATACGACAGGGCCTAAACAATGAGCAGTTCTTC.

This CDR3 reads CASSPPIGGSETQYF. For the CDR3, the DNA is TGTGCCAGCAGCCCCCCTATTGGTGGGAGTGAGACCCAGTACTTC. This chain uses TRBV7-9 with TRBJ2-5, with D possibly matching TRBD2 (5 bases). The germline gives CDR1 SEHNR, CDR2 FQNEAQ (reference sequence). V lost 5 bases and J 5 bases, leaving 18 bases between the germline ends. The CDR3 spans 15 residues.

The CDR3 DNA sequence: TGTGCCAGCAGCTTGCCCGACATGACCTACGAGCAGTACTTC. Translation gives CASSLPDMTYEQYF. The chain carries TRBV7-9 and TRBJ2-7; D is undetermined. CDR3 size: 14 residues. The germline CDR1 and CDR2 sequences are SEHNR and FQNEAQ (reference sequence). Trimming took off 3 bases at V and 2 bases at J, with 11 bases between the two ends.

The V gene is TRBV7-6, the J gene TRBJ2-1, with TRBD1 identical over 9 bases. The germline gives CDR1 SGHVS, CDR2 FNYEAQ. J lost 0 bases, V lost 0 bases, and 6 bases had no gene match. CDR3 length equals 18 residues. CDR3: CASSLAHRGRGSYNEQFF. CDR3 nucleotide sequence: TGTGCCAGCAGCTTAGCGCACAGGGGGCGCGGCTCCTACAATGAGCAGTTCTTC.

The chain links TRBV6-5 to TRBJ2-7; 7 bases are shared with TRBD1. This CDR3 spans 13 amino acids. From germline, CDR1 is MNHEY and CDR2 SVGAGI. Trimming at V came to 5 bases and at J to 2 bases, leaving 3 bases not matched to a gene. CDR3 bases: TGTGCCAGCAGTCCACAGGGGCCCTACGAGCAGTACTTC. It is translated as CASSPQGPYEQYF.

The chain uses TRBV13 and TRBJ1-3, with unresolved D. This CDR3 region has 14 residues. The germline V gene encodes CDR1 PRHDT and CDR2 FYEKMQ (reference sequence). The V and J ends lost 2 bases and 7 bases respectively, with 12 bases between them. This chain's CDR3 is CASSLNLIENTIYF. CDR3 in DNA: TGTGCCAGCAGCTTAAATCTGATCGAGAACACCATATATTTT. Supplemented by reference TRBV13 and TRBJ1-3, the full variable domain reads AAGVIQSPRHLIKEKRETATLKCYPIPRHDTVYWYQQGPGQDPQFLISFYEKMQSDKGSIPDRFSAQQFSDYHSELNMSSLELGDSALYFCASSLNLIENTIYFGEGSWLTVV.

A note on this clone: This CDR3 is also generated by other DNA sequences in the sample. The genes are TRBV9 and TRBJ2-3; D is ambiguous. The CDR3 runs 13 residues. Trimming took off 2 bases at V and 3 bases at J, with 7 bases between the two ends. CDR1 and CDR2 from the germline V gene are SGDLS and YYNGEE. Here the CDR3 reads CASSVSGTDTQYF. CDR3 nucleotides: TGTGCCAGCAGCGTCTCAGGAACAGATACGCAGTATTTT. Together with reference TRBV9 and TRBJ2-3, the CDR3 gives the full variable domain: DSGVTQTPKHLITATGQRVTLRCSPRSGDLSVYWYQQSLDQGLQFLIQYYNGEERAKGNILERFSAQQFPDLHSELNLSSLELGDSALYFCASSVSGTDTQYFGPGTRLTVL.

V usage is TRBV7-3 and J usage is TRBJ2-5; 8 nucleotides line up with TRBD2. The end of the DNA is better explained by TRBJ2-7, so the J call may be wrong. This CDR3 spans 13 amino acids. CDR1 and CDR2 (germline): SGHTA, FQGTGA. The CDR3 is CASSLAGGPEQYF. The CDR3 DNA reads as TGTGCCAGCAGCTTAGCGGGAGGACCCGAGCAGTACTTC.

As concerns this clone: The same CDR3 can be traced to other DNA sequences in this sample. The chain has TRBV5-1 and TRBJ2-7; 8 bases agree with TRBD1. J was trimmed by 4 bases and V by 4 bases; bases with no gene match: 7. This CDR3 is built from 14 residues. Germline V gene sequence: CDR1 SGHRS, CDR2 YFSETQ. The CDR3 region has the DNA TGCGCCAGCAGCCCCGGGACAGGAGGTTACGAGCAGTACTTC. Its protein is CASSPGTGGYEQYF.